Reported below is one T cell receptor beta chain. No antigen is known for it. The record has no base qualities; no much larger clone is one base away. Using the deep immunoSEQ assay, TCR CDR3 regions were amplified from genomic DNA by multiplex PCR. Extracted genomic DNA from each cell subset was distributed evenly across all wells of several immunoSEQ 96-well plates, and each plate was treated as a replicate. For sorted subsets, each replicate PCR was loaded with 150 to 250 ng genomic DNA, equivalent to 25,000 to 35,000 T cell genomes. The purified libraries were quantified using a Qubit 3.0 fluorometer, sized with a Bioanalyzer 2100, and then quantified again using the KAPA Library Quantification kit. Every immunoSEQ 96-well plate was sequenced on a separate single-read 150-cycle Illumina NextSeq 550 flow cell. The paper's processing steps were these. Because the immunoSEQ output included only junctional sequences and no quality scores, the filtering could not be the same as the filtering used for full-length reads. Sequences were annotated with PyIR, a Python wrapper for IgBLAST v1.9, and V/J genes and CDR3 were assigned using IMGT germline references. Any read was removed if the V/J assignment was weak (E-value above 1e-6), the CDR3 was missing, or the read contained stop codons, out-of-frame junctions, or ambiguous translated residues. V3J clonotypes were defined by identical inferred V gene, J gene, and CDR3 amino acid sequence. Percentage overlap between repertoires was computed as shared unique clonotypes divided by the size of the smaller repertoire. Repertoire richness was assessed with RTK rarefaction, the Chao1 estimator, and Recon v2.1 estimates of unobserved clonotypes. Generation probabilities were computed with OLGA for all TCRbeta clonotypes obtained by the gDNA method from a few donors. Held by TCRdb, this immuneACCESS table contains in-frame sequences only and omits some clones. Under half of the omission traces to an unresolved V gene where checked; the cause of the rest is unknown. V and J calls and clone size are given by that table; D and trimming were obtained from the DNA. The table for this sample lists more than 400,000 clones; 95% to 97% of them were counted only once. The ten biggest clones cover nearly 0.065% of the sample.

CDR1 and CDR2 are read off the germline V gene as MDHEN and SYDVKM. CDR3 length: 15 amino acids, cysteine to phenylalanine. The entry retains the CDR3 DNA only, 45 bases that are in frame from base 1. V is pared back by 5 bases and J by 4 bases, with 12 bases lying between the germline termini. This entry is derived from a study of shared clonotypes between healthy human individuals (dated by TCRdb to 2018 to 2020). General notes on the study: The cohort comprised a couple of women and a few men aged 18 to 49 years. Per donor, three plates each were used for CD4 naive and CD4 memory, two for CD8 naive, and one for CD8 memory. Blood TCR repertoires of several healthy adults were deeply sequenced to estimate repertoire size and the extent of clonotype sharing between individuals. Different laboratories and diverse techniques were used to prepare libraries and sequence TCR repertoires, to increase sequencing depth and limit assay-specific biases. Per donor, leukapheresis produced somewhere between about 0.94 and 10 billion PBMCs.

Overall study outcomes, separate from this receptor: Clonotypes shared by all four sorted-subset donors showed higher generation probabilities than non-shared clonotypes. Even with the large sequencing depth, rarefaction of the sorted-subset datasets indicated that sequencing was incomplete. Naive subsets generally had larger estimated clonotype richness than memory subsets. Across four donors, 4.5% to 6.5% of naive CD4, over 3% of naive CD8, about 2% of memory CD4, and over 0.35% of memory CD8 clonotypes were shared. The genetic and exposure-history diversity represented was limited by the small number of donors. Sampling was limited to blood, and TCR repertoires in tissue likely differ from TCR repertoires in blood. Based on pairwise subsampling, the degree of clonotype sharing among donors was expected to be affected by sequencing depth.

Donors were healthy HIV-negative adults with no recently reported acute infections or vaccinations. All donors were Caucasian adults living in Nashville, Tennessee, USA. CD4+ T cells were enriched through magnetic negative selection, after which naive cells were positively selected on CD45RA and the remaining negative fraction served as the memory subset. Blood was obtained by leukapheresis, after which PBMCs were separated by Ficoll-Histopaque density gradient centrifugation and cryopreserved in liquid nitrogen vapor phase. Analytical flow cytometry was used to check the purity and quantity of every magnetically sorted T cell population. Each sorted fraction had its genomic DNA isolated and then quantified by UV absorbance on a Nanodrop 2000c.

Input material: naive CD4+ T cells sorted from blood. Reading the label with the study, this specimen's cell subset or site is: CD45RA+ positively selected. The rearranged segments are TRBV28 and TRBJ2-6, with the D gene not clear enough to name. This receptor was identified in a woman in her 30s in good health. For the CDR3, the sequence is CASSAKIAGANVLTF. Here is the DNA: TGTGCCAGCAGTGCCAAGATAGCCGGGGCCAACGTCCTGACTTTC.